The 27 T cell receptor beta chains below all came from one sample that was sequenced in a study of blood T cell repertoires in COVID-19. Only in-frame clones appear in the TCRdb table, and some are missing; sequencing was by immunoSEQ multiplex PCR. Of 50,000 or so clones in the sample, roughly 88% were seen once. Sequencing was carried out using peripheral blood. All receptors derive from a woman in her fifties or sixties with acute or convalescent COVID-19.

The rearrangement joins TRBV14 to TRBJ2-7; 8 bases map to TRBD1. V shed 4 bases and J 3 bases; nucleotides not matched to a gene: 5. The CDR3 spans 14 residues. The V gene's germline CDR1 is SGHDN and CDR2 FVKESK. CDR3 sequence reads: CASSPGRGLYEQYF. The CDR3 DNA sequence: TGTGCCAGCAGCCCGGGCAGGGGGCTCTACGAGCAGTACTTC.

The V gene is TRBV4-1, the J gene TRBJ2-3; TRBD1 is a possible D gene (6 bases). V gave up 1 base and J gave up 0 bases, with 11 bases separating them. The CDR3 runs 16 residues. Germline CDR1 and CDR2: MGHRA and YSYEKL. This CDR3 reads CASSQGFRGSTDTQYF. DNA of the CDR3: TGCGCCAGCAGCCAAGGGTTTAGGGGGAGCACAGATACGCAGTATTTT.

This rearrangement joins TRBV10-3 to TRBJ1-1; possibly TRBD1 for D (6 bases). The CDR3 runs to 11 residues. The V end lost 6 bases, the J end lost 7 bases, and 9 bases lay between the germline ends. Germline CDR1 reads ENHRY; CDR2 reads SYGVKD. CDR3 in amino acids: CAIRDSNEAFF. CDR3 nucleotides: TGTGCCATCAGGGACAGCAATGAAGCTTTCTTT.

This chain links TRBV4-2 with TRBJ2-3; D might be TRBD2 (5 bases). CDR1 and CDR2 from the germline V gene are LGHNA and YNFKEQ. V shed 1 base and J shed 0 bases, with 11 bases lying between them. The CDR3 has 16 residues. The CDR3 loop reads CASSQGTRTSTDTQYF. CDR3 sequence (DNA): TGTGCCAGCAGCCAAGGGACTCGTACTAGCACAGATACGCAGTATTTT.

The chain carries TRBV10-1 and TRBJ2-7; 8 nucleotides match TRBD2. CDR3 length equals 15 residues. Germline lookup yields CDR1 WNHNN and CDR2 SYGVQD (reference sequence). Trimming removed 4 bases from V and 3 bases from J; junction bases left unmatched: 8. CDR3 coding DNA: TGCGCCAGCAGTGGGGGTTGGCGGGGGGACTACGAGCAGTACTTC. As protein: CASSGGWRGDYEQYF.

The chain uses TRBV28 and TRBJ1-6; the D is unclear. Germline V gene data show CDR1 as MDHEN and CDR2 as SYDVKM. V dropped 9 bases and J dropped 0 bases, with 12 bases sitting between them. This CDR3 has 15 amino acids. CDR3 nucleotides: TGTGCCAGTTCACAGCGGGGCTCCTATAATTCACCCCTCCACTTT. This sequence encodes CASSQRGSYNSPLHF.

This rearrangement joins TRBV6-8 to TRBJ1-5; 8 bases line up with TRBD1. CDR1 is MNHGY, CDR2 SAAAGT, per germline. CDR3 size: 18 residues. The trim removed 8 bases at V and 0 bases at J, leaving 15 bases unmatched. In DNA, the CDR3 is TGTGCCAGCCTTCTGGTTGACAGGGGAAGATATAGCAATCAGCCCCAGCATTTT. Encoded protein: CASLLVDRGRYSNQPQHF.

This clone was counted a few times. The J gene is TRBJ1-3, the V gene TRBV7-2; D ambiguous. Germline V CDR1 and CDR2: SGHTA, FQGNSA. The ends were cut back, 5 bases at V and 0 bases at J, with 11 bases in the middle. The CDR3 consists of 15 residues. CDR3: CASSPNGFSGNTIYF. The CDR3 nucleotides are TGTGCCAGCAGCCCCAACGGGTTCTCTGGAAACACCATATATTTT.

V and J are TRBV6-2 or TRBV6-3 and TRBJ2-5, with unresolved D. Germline V gene sequence: CDR1 MNHEY, CDR2 SVGEGT. The CDR3 has 14 residues. Trimming stripped 2 bases from V and 0 bases from J, with 7 bases between. The CDR3: CASSYEENQETQYF. Here the CDR3 DNA reads TGTGCCAGCAGTTACGAGGAGAACCAAGAGACCCAGTACTTC.

In this sample, this clone turned up once. CDR3 region: CSASLFRGQFSNQPQHF. CDR3 nucleotide sequence: TGCAGTGCTAGTCTTTTTCGCGGACAGTTTAGCAATCAGCCCCAGCATTTT. The chain has TRBV20-1 and TRBJ1-5, with D perhaps matching TRBD1 (6 bases). The length of the CDR3 is 17 residues. V lost 3 bases to trimming and J lost 0 bases, with 18 bases between them. Germline assignment: CDR1 DFQATT and CDR2 SNEGSKA (reference sequence).

The chain carries TRBV6-5 and TRBJ1-1, with D perhaps matching TRBD1 (6 bases). Germline-derived CDR1 and CDR2 are MNHEY and SVGAGI. Trimming took 7 bases from V and 7 from J, leaving 19 bases between them. CDR3 length equals 14 residues. The chain's CDR3 is CASNLGTLRDEAFF. CDR3 DNA: TGTGCCAGCAATCTCGGGACACTTAGGGATGAAGCTTTCTTT.

The J gene is TRBJ2-7, the V gene TRBV28; 8 positions agree with TRBD1. Germline V CDR1 and CDR2: MDHEN, SYDVKM. This CDR3 spans 14 amino acids. With 5 bases clipped from V and 3 bases from J, the junction kept 6 bases outside the gene matches. CDR3 sequence: CASSRRDRSYEQYF. In DNA, the CDR3 is TGTGCCAGCAGTCGCCGGGACAGGAGCTACGAGCAGTACTTC.

The V and J genes are TRBV9 and TRBJ1-2; 7 bases are a match to TRBD1. The junction had 7 bases not matched to a gene; V was cut back by 1 base and J by 1 base. This CDR3 has 16 residues. Germline V CDR1 and CDR2: SGDLS, YYNGEE. The CDR3 protein is CASSVSGGGHNYGYTF. The DNA for the CDR3 is TGTGCCAGCAGCGTATCGGGAGGGGGCCATAACTATGGCTACACCTTC.

As DNA, the CDR3 is TGTGCCAGCAGCTTGGGTCACAGCCGGAATGAAAAACTGTTTTTT. Translation gives CASSLGHSRNEKLFF. The rearrangement links TRBV5-5 to TRBJ1-4; D unclear. Looked up from germline, CDR1 is SGHKS and CDR2 is YYEKEE (reference sequence). V shed 0 bases and J shed 5 bases, with 11 bases lying between them. CDR3 length: 15 residues.

The V call is TRBV27, the J call TRBJ1-4, with 10 positions matching TRBD1. The CDR3 is 16 residues long. CDR1 and CDR2 (germline): MNHEY, SMNVEV (reference sequence). The ends lost 10 bases at V and 7 bases at J; junction bases unmatched: 15. The CDR3, as DNA: TGTGCCACCTTGGACAGGGGGGTTGCAATTGGTGAAAAACTGTTTTTT. Protein product: CATLDRGVAIGEKLFF.

The V and J genes are TRBV7-3 and TRBJ1-1; D remains unclear. Germline V lookup: CDR1 SGHTA, CDR2 FQGTGA. The CDR3 has 15 residues. Trimming removed 2 bases at V and 0 bases at J, with 10 bases between. The CDR3 reads CASSLSPQMNTEAFF. CDR3 nucleotides: TGTGCCAGCAGCTTATCCCCTCAGATGAACACTGAAGCTTTCTTT.

This clone occurred once. This sequence joins TRBV27 and TRBJ2-3; D possibly corresponds to TRBD1 (6 bases). The CDR3 length is 17 residues. Germline V gene data show CDR1 as MNHEY and CDR2 as SMNVEV (reference sequence). The ends were cut back, 6 bases at V and 0 bases at J, with 19 bases in the middle. The CDR3 spells CASRPLPNRASTDTQYF. The DNA for the CDR3 is TGTGCCAGCAGACCCCTACCGAACAGGGCTAGCACAGATACGCAGTATTTT.

CDR3 bases: TGTGCCACCAGTGAAGGAGGGTACCGGGCTTTCTTT. Amino acids: CATSEGGYRAFF. The genes are TRBV24-1 and TRBJ1-1, with D hard to call. Germline loops: CDR1 KGHDR, CDR2 SFDVKD. The CDR3 consists of 12 residues. The V end was cut by 4 bases, the J end by 11 bases, with 13 bases between.

The CDR3 coding sequence is TGTGCCAGCAGCCGACGACAGGGGGCTGGTGCTGAAGCTTTCTTT. The encoded protein is CASSRRQGAGAEAFF. The chain uses TRBV3-1 (or the pseudogene TRBV3-2) and TRBJ1-1; the match to TRBD1 covers 10 bases. V dropped 4 bases and J dropped 6; count of bases not matched to a gene: 8. This CDR3 is built from 15 residues. The germline V gene has CDR1 LGHDT and CDR2 YNNKEL (reference sequence).

This clone appeared once. This sequence joins TRBV18 and TRBJ1-1; D unclear. Germline V gives CDR1 KGHSH, CDR2 LQKENI. This CDR3 is 12 amino acids long. V lost 1 base to trimming and J lost 5 bases, with 5 bases between them. This CDR3 is CASSPRRTEAFF. The CDR3 DNA reads TGTGCCAGCTCACCACGGAGGACTGAAGCTTTCTTT.

This clone was seen a single time. The V gene is TRBV6-6, the J gene TRBJ1-1, with D perhaps TRBD1 (6 bases). Trimming left V 2 bases short and J 1 base short, with 14 bases between. The CDR3 spans 16 residues. Per the germline V gene, CDR1 is MNHNY and CDR2 is SVGAGI (reference sequence). CDR3 DNA sequence: TGTGCCAGCAGTTACCCTTGGACAGTGCGGAACACTGAAGCTTTCTTT. Translated: CASSYPWTVRNTEAFF.

The chain couples TRBV19 to TRBJ1-3; no firm D call. The CDR3 is 15 amino acids. With 8 bases removed from V and 0 bases from J, the gap between germline ends came to 14 bases. The V gene's germline CDR1 is LNHDA and CDR2 SQIVND (reference sequence). CDR3 loop: CASRVGGRSGNTIYF. The CDR3 coding sequence is TGTGCCAGTCGTGTGGGAGGACGCTCTGGAAACACCATATATTTT.

This chain uses TRBV5-1 with TRBJ1-2; the D gene is possibly TRBD1 (6 bases). V was pared by 4 bases and J by 8 bases, with 18 bases between. Germline V gene sequence: CDR1 SGHRS, CDR2 YFSETQ. The CDR3 length is 14 residues. CDR3 DNA: TGCGCCAGCAGCACCGTCGGGGGGCTTAAAGGCTACACCTTC. This codes for CASSTVGGLKGYTF.

In DNA, the CDR3 is TGTGCCAGCTCACCACCCTCAGTGCCTGAAGCTTTCTTT. Its protein product is CASSPPSVPEAFF. The J gene is TRBJ1-1, the V gene TRBV18; no clear D. The germline V gene encodes CDR1 KGHSH and CDR2 LQKENI. The CDR3 length is 13 residues. V was cut by 0 bases and J by 6 bases, with 8 bases left in between.

This chain connects TRBV6-1 to TRBJ2-3, with no clear D. CDR3 length: 13 residues. The germline CDR1 and CDR2 sequences are MNHNS and SASEGT. V was shortened by 2 bases and J by 2 bases, with 5 bases between the two germline ends. The CDR3 loop is CASSEYTTDTQYF. The CDR3 DNA is TGTGCCAGCAGTGAATACACCACAGATACGCAGTATTTT.

This clone was observed a single time. The CDR3 DNA reads as TGTGCCAGCTCCCCAACGGGGGTTCCGACTGAAGCTTTCTTT. It specifies CASSPTGVPTEAFF. The chain uses TRBV6-1 and TRBJ1-1, with TRBD1 as a possible D gene (5 bases). This CDR3 comprises 14 residues. Trimming took 8 bases from V and 5 from J, leaving 18 bases between them. Germline V gene lookup returns CDR1 MNHNS and CDR2 SASEGT.

This chain connects TRBV6-2 or TRBV6-3 to TRBJ1-2, with D perhaps TRBD1 (5 bases). The V gene's germline CDR1 is MNHEY and CDR2 SVGEGT. V was cut by 0 bases and J by 7 bases, with 9 bases left in between. This CDR3 has 13 residues. The CDR3 region is CASSYSGGVGYTF. The CDR3 region has the DNA TGTGCCAGCAGTTACTCGGGGGGTGTTGGCTACACCTTC.